The present TCR beta chain was sequenced within a study of cytomegalovirus exposure and HLA in healthy donors. Whole-study findings and limits: Sequences of the TCR beta chain were said to predict the HLA-A and HLA-B alleles of most subjects accurately.

The sample holds a few counts of this clone. What it recognizes is unknown. This CDR3 has 16 amino acids. V shed 4 bases and J shed 5 bases, with 18 bases lying between them. CDR1 and CDR2 from the germline V gene are KGHSH and LQKENI. PCR was performed using 60 Vbeta and 13 Jbeta primers. Only in-frame clones appear in the TCRdb table, and some are missing; sequencing was by immunoSEQ multiplex PCR. Of over 50,000 clones in the sample, 70% to 90% were seen once. The sequence was collected from a man younger than 45 in good health and CMV-seropositive. The chain carries TRBV18 and TRBJ1-5; D remains ambiguous. Sequenced input: PBMCs. CDR3 nucleotides: TGTGCCAGCTCACACCTCGAGATCGCGAGCGATCAGCCCCAGCATTTT. Translated: CASSHLEIASDQPQHF.